This T cell receptor (beta chain) is drawn from a study of neoadjuvant anti-PD-1 for oral cavity cancer. Concerning this clone itself: What it recognizes is unknown.

Notes on the study in general: With a few patients per group, TCR findings need larger cohorts.

Using immunoSEQ multiplex PCR, the repertoire was profiled, and TCRdb retains in-frame clones only, with some absent. Among around 65,000 clones, around 85% were seen once, and the ten largest hold 2.5% to 3%. Noted time point: after neoadjuvant nivolumab, at surgical resection. No culture or expansion preceded analysis of these blood cells. Germline values: CDR1 SGHAT, CDR2 FQNNGV. The V end lost 5 bases, the J end lost 0 bases, and 8 bases lay between the germline ends. This CDR3 has 14 amino acids. The clonotype was recovered from a person between 40 and 85 years old with oral cavity squamous cell carcinoma. The sequences come from PBMCs, collected after nivolumab (anti-PD-1) treatment. The chain couples TRBV11-2 to TRBJ1-3; D uncertain. The CDR3 DNA reads TGTGCCAGCAGCAGTGAGTTCTCTGGAAACACCATATATTTT. It codes for CASSSEFSGNTIYF.